Shown below are 8 T cell receptor beta chains from a single sample sequenced in a study of OX40 agonist ivuxolimab in advanced cancers. Sequenced by immunoSEQ multiplex PCR; TCRdb stores in-frame clones only, minus some. The table shows nearly 55,000 clones, with approximately 84% occurring only once. The source was CD4+ or CD8+ T cells sorted from blood, collected in a trial of the OX40 agonist ivuxolimab. These receptors originate from an adult with an advanced solid tumor such as melanoma, head and neck, liver or kidney cancer.

CDR3 DNA sequence: TGCAGCGTTGTTCGTGGCCTGGACTACGAGCAGTACTTC. Residues: CSVVRGLDYEQYF. The rearrangement links TRBV29-1 to TRBJ2-7; D call uncertain. The V and J ends lost 4 bases and 3 bases respectively, with 13 bases between them. Germline V gene data show CDR1 as SQVTM and CDR2 as ANQGSEA. The CDR3 runs to 13 residues.

The chain is built from TRBV4-1 and TRBJ2-7; possibly TRBD1 for D (6 bases). Germline V lookup: CDR1 MGHRA, CDR2 YSYEKL. The V end lost 1 base, the J end lost 0 bases, and 13 bases lay between the germline ends. This CDR3 region has 16 residues. The CDR3 DNA reads TGCGCCAGCAGCCAAGTTCCGCAGGGGAGCTCCTACGAGCAGTACTTC. Its translation is CASSQVPQGSSYEQYF.

This clone appeared once. Germline and junction disagree at one end, which may indicate a read error. The V and J genes are TRBV18 and TRBJ2-5; D tentatively fits TRBD1 or TRBD2 (6 bases each). The germline gives CDR1 KGHSH, CDR2 LQKENI. The CDR3 totals 14 residues. CDR3 nucleotides: TGTGCCAGCTCACCGTCACGGGGGCCCGGGACCCGGTACTTC. Protein: CASSPSRGPGTRYF. Looking up the rest from reference TRBV18 and TRBJ2-5 gives the full variable domain: NAGVMQNPRHLVRRRGQEARLRCSPMKGHSHVYWYRQLPEEGLKFMVYLQKENIIDESGMPKERFSAEFPKEGPSILRIQQVVRGDSAAYFCASSPSRGPGTRYFGPGTRLLVL.

The CDR3 protein is CASSYSSLGTAYEQYF. In DNA form, the CDR3 reads TGTGCCAGCAGTTACTCGAGCCTCGGGACAGCCTACGAGCAGTACTTC. The V gene is TRBV6-5, the J gene TRBJ2-7; TRBD1 aligns across 7 bases. The CDR3 is 16 residues long. The germline gives CDR1 MNHEY, CDR2 SVGAGI. J gave up 2 bases and V 0 bases, and 7 bases lay outside the gene matches.

The genes are TRBV5-1 and TRBJ2-3, with 11 bases that match TRBD1. Germline loops: CDR1 SGHRS, CDR2 YFSETQ. Trimming took 5 bases from V and 4 from J; bases not matched to a gene: 9. This CDR3 has 16 amino acids. The CDR3 DNA reads TGCGCCAGCAGTCTTTATGGGACAGGGGGTTCAGATACGCAGTATTTT. It specifies CASSLYGTGGSDTQYF.

The V and J genes are TRBV7-2 and TRBJ1-1; D not certain. V lost 6 bases to trimming and J lost 5 bases, with 10 bases between them. This CDR3 has 12 amino acids. Germline V gene sequence: CDR1 SGHTA, CDR2 FQGNSA. The CDR3 sequence is CASSTAGTEAFF. In DNA, the CDR3 is TGTGCCAGCAGTACCGCGGGGACTGAAGCTTTCTTT.

The chain recombines TRBV28 with TRBJ1-2; D is undetermined. CDR1 is MDHEN and CDR2 is SYDVKM in the germline V gene. CDR3 length: 16 amino acids. Trimming took 8 bases from V and 2 from J, leaving 21 bases between them. CDR3 loop: CASGSPGHFRNYGYTF. The CDR3 DNA reads TGTGCCAGCGGGTCCCCCGGGCACTTCCGAAACTATGGCTACACCTTC.

This clone appeared once. The V gene is TRBV21-1, the J gene TRBJ2-7; TRBD1 is the table's D call and was not checked against the DNA. TRBV21-1 constitutes a pseudogene. The CDR3 is 15 amino acids. The CDR3 DNA reads as TGTACCAGCAGCACTCGGGACAGGGAACCCTACGAGCAGTACTTC. This gives the protein CTSSTRDREPYEQYF.